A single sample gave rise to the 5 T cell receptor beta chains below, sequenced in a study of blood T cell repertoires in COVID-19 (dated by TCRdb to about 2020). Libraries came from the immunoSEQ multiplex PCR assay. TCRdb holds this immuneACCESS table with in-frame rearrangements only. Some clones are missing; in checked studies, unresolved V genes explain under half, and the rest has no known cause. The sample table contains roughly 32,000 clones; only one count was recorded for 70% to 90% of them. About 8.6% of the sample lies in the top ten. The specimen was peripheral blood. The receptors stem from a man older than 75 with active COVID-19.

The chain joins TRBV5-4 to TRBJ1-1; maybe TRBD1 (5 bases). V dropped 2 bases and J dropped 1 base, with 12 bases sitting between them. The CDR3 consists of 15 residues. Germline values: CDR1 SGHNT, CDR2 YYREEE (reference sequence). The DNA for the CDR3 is TGTGCCAGCAGCTTTGCTGGCAGGGAGAACACTGAAGCTTTCTTT. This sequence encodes CASSFAGRENTEAFF.

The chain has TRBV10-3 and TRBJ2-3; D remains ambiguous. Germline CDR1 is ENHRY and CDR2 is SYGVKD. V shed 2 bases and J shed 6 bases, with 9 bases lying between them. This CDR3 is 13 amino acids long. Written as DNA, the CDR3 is TGTGCCATCAGTGAGGGCCCGCCCGATACGCAGTATTTT. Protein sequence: CAISEGPPDTQYF.

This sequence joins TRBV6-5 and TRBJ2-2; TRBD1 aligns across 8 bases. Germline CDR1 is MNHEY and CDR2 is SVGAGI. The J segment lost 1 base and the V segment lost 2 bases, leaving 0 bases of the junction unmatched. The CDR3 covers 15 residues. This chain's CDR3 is CASSYGTGNTGELFF. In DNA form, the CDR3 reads TGTGCCAGCAGTTACGGGACAGGGAACACCGGGGAGCTGTTTTTT.

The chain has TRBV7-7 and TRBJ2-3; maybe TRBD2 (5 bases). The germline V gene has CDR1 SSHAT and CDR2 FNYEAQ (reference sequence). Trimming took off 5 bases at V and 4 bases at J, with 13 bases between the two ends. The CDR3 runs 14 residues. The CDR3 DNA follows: TGTGCCAGCAGCCCTAGCCCGGGCCCAGATACGCAGTATTTT. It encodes CASSPSPGPDTQYF.

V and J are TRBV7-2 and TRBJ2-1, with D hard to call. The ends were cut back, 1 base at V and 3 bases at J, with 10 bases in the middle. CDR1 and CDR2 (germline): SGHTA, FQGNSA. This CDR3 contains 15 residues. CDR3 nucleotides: TGTGCCAGCAGCTTAGTAGGAGACGGCTACAATGAGCAGTTCTTC. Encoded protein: CASSLVGDGYNEQFF. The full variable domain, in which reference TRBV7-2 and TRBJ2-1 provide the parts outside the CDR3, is GAGVSQSPSNKVTEKGKDVELRCDPISGHTALYWYRQSLGQGLEFLIYFQGNSAPDKSGLPSDRFSAERTGGSVSTLTIQRTQQEDSAVYLCASSLVGDGYNEQFFGPGTRLTVL.